This T cell receptor (beta chain) emerged from a study of T cells after yellow fever vaccination. Study overall: Fractions of low cell number were prepared using SMART-Seq v4 Ultra Low Input.

This CDR3 has 14 amino acids. Germline-derived CDR1 and CDR2 are DFQATT and SNEGSKA (reference sequence). TCRdb analysed the 5' RACE reads with MiXCR anew, one entry per CDR3 protein. This table has a few hundred thousand distinct CDR3 sequences, over 15% appearing once. Study results and caveats: Weaker overall was a secondary response that nonetheless peaked faster, on day 5 versus 15.

As for this clonotype: Its antigen is currently unknown.

Sample: PBMCs, taken 15 days after the yellow fever booster vaccination. The chain recombines TRBV20-1 with TRBJ2-7, with a possible D match to TRBD1 (6 bases). The clonotype was recovered from a man aged 25 to 40 who received the YFV17D yellow fever vaccine. CDR3 protein: CITDKGENSYEQYF. As DNA, the CDR3 is TGCATAACGGACAAGGGGGAGAACTCCTACGAGCAGTACTTC.